This TCR beta chain was recovered during a study of cytomegalovirus exposure and HLA in healthy donors. Study conclusions and caveats: By a later analysis, the bulk of CMV-associated TCR beta chains appeared HLA-restricted.

The CDR3 is 12 amino acids. CDR1 SGHVS and CDR2 FQNEAQ come from the germline V gene. V shed 7 bases and J shed 8 bases, with 12 bases lying between them. 13 Jbeta primers and 60 Vbeta primers were used for the PCR. Method: immunoSEQ multiplex PCR; TCRdb's copy keeps in-frame clones and lacks some. The sample has 150,000 to 200,000 clones; roughly 85% are singletons. With regard to this clone: Antigen specificity is unknown.

This chain links TRBV7-8 with TRBJ2-1, with D unclear. Sequenced sample: PBMCs. This receptor was taken from a woman in her forties or fifties in good health and CMV-seronegative. The CDR3 region is CASTLTLDEQFF. In DNA form, the CDR3 reads TGTGCCAGCACACTCACCCTGGATGAGCAGTTCTTC.